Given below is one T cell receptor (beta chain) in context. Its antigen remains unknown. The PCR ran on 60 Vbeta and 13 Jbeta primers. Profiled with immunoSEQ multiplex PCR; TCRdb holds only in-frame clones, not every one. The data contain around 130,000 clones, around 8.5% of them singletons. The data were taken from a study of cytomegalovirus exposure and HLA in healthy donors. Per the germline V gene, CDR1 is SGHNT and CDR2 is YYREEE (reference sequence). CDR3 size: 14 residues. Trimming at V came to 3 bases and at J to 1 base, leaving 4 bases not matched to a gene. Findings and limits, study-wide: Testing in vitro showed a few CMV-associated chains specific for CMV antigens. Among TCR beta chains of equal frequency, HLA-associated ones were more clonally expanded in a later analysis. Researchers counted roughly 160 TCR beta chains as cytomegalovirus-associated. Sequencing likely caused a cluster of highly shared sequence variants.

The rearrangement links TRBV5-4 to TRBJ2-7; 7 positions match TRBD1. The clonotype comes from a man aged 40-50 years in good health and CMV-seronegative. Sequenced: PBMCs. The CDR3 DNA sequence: TGTGCCAGCAGCTCTCGGGGACAGTCCTACGAGCAGTACTTC. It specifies CASSSRGQSYEQYF.